Presented here are 7 T cell receptor beta chains from one specimen sequenced in a study of T cells in Graves' hyperthyroidism and ophthalmopathy. TCR beta CDR3 regions were amplified from RNA. The TCR CDR3 first-round RT-PCR relied on the HTBI primer set. TCRdb ran MiXCR on the multiplex PCR reads and lists one entry per CDR3 protein. The sample shows 700,000 or so distinct CDR3 sequences, around 17% of them seen only once. The sequencing input was blood. These receptors all come from a man aged 18 to 30 with Graves' hyperthyroidism.

This clonotype has at least ten counts. V and J are TRBV25-1 and TRBJ1-2, with 7 bases fitting TRBD1. The CDR3 spans 14 residues. V trimming: 3 bases; J trimming: 4 bases; junction bases outside the gene matches: 5. Germline CDR1 is MGHDK and CDR2 is SYGVNS. The CDR3 region has the DNA TGTGCCAGCAGTGAGGGGACAGCCACCTATGGCTACACCTTC. Amino acids: CASSEGTATYGYTF.

Only a few counts were recorded for this clonotype. The chain couples TRBV10-3 to TRBJ1-2, with 7 bases aligning to TRBD1. In germline, CDR1 is ENHRY, CDR2 SYGVKD. With 2 bases clipped from V and 2 bases from J, the junction kept 5 bases outside the gene matches. The CDR3 totals 15 residues. CDR3 bases: TGTGCCATCAGTGAGACAGGGGCCGGGAACTATGGCTACACCTTC. Its translation is CAISETGAGNYGYTF.

This clonotype came up many times. J is TRBJ2-7 and V is TRBV11-1; the D gene is possibly TRBD2 (6 bases). Trimming removed 2 bases from V and 2 bases from J, with 13 bases in between. Per germline, CDR1 SGHAT and CDR2 FQDESV (reference sequence). The length of the CDR3 is 15 residues. For the CDR3, the DNA is TGTGCCAGCAGCTTAAACGGGAGACCGCCCTACGAGCAGTACTTC. This gives the protein CASSLNGRPPYEQYF.

This clonotype was detected ten times or more. V gene TRBV7-2 combines with J gene TRBJ2-1; no clear D. The CDR3 loop spans 12 amino acids. Trimming left V 5 bases short and J 3 bases short, with 5 bases between. CDR1 is SGHTA, CDR2 FQGNSA, per germline. The CDR3 loop is CASSQDYNEQFF. The CDR3 bases are TGTGCCAGCAGCCAAGACTACAATGAGCAGTTCTTC. Supplemented by reference TRBV7-2 and TRBJ2-1, the full variable domain reads GAGVSQSPSNKVTEKGKDVELRCDPISGHTALYWYRQSLGQGLEFLIYFQGNSAPDKSGLPSDRFSAERTGGSVSTLTIQRTQQEDSAVYLCASSQDYNEQFFGPGTRLTVL.

The sample holds many counts of this clonotype. The CDR3 sequence: CSVQREGTYEQYF. DNA for the CDR3: TGCAGCGTGCAGCGGGAGGGAACCTACGAGCAGTACTTC. V is TRBV29-1 and J is TRBJ2-7, with TRBD2 identical over 10 bases. After removal of 6 bases from V and 2 bases from J, the junction contained 4 bases not matched to a gene. This CDR3 spans 13 amino acids. CDR1 and CDR2 (germline): SQVTM, ANQGSEA.

Comment on this clonotype: The junction differs from germline at one of its ends, possibly a read error. As DNA, the CDR3 is TGTGCCAGCAATGAAAGGCTAGCTGGGGAGCAGTACTTC. This codes for CASNERLAGEQYF. This chain connects TRBV2 to TRBJ2-7; D is perhaps TRBD2 (5 bases). Germline loops: CDR1 SNHLY, CDR2 FYNNEI. The CDR3 runs to 13 residues. The full variable domain, rest sourced from reference TRBV2 and TRBJ2-7, is EPEVTQTPSHQVTQMGQEVILRCVPISNHLYFYWYRQILGQKVEFLVSFYNNEISEKSEIFDDQFSVERPDGSNFTLKIRSTKLEDSAMYFCASNERLAGEQYFGPGTRLTVT.

In this sample, this clonotype turned up many times. In nucleotides, the CDR3 is TGTGCCAGCTCACCCCCCAACGGGGATACGCAGTATTTT. As protein: CASSPPNGDTQYF. V usage is TRBV18 and J usage is TRBJ2-3; D call uncertain. Germline assignment: CDR1 KGHSH and CDR2 LQKENI. Trimming removed 3 bases at V and 6 bases at J, with 10 bases between. The CDR3 sequence is 13 residues long.